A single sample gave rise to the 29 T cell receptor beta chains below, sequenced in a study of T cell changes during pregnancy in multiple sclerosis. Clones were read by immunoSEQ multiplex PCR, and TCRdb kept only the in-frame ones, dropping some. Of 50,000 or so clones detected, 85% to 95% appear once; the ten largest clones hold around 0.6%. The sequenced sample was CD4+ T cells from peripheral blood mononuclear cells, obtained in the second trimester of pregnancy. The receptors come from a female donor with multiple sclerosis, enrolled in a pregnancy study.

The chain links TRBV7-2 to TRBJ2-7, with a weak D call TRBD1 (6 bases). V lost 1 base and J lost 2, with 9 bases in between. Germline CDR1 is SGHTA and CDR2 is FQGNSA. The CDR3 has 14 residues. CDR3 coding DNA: TGTGCCAGCAGCTTAGGGACAGCCCCCTACGAGCAGTACTTC. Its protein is CASSLGTAPYEQYF.

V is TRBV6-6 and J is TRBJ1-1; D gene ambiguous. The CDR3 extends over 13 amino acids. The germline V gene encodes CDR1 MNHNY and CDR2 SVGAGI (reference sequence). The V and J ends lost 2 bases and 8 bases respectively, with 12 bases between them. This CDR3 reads CASSYAREAEAFF. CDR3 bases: TGTGCCAGCAGTTACGCGAGAGAAGCGGAAGCTTTCTTT.

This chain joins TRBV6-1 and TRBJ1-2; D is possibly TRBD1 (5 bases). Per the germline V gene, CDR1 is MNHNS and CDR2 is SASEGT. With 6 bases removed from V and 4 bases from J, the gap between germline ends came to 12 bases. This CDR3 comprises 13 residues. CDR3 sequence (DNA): TGTGCCAGCAGCGTACAGGTGACCTATGGCTACACCTTC. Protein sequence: CASSVQVTYGYTF.

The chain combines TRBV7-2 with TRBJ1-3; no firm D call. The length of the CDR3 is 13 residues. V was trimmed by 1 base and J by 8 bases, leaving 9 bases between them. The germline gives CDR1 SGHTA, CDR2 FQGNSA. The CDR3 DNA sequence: TGTGCCAGCAGCTTAGAGAGGTCTGACACCATATATTTT. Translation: CASSLERSDTIYF. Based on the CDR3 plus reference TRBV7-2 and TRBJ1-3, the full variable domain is GAGVSQSPSNKVTEKGKDVELRCDPISGHTALYWYRQSLGQGLEFLIYFQGNSAPDKSGLPSDRFSAERTGGSVSTLTIQRTQQEDSAVYLCASSLERSDTIYFGEGSWLTVV.

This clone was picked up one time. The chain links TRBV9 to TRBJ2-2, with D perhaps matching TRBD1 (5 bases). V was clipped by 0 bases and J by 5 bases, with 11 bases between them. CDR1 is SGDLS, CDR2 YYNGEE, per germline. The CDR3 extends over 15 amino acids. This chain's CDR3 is CASSVVQGGTGELFF. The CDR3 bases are TGTGCCAGCAGCGTAGTTCAGGGTGGGACCGGGGAGCTGTTTTTT. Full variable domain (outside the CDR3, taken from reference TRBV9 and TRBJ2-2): DSGVTQTPKHLITATGQRVTLRCSPRSGDLSVYWYQQSLDQGLQFLIQYYNGEERAKGNILERFSAQQFPDLHSELNLSSLELGDSALYFCASSVVQGGTGELFFGEGSRLTVL.

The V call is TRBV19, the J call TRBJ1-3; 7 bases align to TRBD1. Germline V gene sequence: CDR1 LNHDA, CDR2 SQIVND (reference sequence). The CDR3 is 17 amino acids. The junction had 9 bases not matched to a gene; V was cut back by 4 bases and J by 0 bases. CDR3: CASSTPGDRISGNTIYF. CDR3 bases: TGTGCCAGTAGTACCCCGGGGGACAGAATCTCTGGAAACACCATATATTTT.

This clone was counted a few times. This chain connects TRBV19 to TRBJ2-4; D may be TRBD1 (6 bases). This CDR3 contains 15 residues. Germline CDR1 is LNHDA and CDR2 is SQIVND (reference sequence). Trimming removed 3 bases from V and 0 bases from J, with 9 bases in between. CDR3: CASSIPRGAKNIQYF. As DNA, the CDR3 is TGTGCCAGTAGTATCCCCAGGGGAGCCAAAAACATTCAGTACTTC.

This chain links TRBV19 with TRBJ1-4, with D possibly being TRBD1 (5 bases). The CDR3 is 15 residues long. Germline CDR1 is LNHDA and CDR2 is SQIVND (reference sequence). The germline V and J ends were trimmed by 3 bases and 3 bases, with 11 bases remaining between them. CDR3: CASSIGRGANEKLFF. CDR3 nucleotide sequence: TGTGCCAGTAGTATTGGACGGGGGGCTAATGAAAAACTGTTTTTT.

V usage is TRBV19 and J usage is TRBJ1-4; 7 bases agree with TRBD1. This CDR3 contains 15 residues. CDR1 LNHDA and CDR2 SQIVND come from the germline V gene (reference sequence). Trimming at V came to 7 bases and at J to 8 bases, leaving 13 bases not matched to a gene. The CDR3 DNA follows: TGTGCCAGTATTCGGACAGGAGGTTCCCCCGAAAAACTGTTTTTT. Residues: CASIRTGGSPEKLFF.

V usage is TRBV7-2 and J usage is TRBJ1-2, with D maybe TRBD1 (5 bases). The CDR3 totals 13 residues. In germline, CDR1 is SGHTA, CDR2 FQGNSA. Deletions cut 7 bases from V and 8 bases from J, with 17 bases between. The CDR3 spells CASTPAGGYGYTF. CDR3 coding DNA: TGTGCCAGCACACCAGCGGGGGGGTACGGCTACACCTTC.

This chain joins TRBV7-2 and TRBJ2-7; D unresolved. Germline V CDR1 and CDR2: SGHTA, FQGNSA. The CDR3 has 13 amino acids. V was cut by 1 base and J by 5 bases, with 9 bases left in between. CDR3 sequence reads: CASSLGAWDEQYF. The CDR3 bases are TGTGCCAGCAGCTTAGGGGCCTGGGACGAGCAGTACTTC.

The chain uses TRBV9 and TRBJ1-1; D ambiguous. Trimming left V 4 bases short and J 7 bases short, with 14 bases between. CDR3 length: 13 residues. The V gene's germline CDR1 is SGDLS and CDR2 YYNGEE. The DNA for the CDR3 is TGTGCCAGCAGCCAGGTTGGACTGGGTGAAGCTTTCTTT. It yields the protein CASSQVGLGEAFF.

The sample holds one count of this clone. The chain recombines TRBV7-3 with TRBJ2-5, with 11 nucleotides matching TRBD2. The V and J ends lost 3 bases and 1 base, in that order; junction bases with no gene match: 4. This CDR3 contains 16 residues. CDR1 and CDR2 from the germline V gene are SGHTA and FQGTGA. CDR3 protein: CASSFGSGGAQETQYF. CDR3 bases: TGTGCCAGCAGCTTTGGTAGCGGGGGGGCCCAAGAGACCCAGTACTTC.

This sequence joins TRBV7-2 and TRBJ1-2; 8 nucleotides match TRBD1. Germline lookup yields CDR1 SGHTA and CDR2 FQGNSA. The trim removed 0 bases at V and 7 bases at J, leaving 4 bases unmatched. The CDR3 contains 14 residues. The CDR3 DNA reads TGTGCCAGCAGCTTAGCGACGGACAGGGTTGGCTACACCTTC. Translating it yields CASSLATDRVGYTF.

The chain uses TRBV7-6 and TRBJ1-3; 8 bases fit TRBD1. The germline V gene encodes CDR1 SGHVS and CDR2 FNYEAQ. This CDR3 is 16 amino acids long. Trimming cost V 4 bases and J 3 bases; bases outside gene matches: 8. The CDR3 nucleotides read TGTGCCAGCAGCTGGACCCCGACAGGGGATGGAAACACCATATATTTT. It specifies CASSWTPTGDGNTIYF.

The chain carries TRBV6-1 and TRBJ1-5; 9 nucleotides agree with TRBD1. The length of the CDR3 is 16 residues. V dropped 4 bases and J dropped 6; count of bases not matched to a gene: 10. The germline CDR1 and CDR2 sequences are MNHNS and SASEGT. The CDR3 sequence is CASSVPGQGDLQPQHF. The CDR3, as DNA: TGTGCCAGCAGTGTACCGGGACAGGGAGATCTTCAGCCCCAGCATTTT.

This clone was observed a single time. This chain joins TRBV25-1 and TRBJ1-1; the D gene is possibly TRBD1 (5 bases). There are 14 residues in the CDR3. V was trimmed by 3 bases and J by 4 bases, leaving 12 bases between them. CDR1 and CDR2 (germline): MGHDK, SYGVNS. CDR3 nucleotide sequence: TGTGCCAGCAGTGACCCCTTAAGGGGCACTGAAGCTTTCTTT. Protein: CASSDPLRGTEAFF.

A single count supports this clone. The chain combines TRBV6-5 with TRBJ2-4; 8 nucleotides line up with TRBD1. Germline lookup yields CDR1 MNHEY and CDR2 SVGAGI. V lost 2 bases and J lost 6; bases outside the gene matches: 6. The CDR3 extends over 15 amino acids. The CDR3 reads CASSYDRDRRNIQYF. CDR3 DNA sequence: TGTGCCAGCAGTTACGACCGGGACAGGCGAAACATTCAGTACTTC.

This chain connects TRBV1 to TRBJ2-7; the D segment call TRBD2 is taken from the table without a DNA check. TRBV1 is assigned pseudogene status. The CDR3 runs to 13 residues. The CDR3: CTSSQASRYEQYF. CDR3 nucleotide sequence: TGCACCAGCAGCCAAGCTAGCCGCTACGAGCAGTACTTC.

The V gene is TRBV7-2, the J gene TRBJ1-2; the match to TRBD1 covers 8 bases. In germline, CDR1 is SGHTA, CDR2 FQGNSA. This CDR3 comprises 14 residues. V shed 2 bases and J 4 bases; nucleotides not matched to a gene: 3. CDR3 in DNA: TGTGCCAGCAGCTTATCTGACAGGGGCTATGGCTACACCTTC. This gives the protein CASSLSDRGYGYTF.

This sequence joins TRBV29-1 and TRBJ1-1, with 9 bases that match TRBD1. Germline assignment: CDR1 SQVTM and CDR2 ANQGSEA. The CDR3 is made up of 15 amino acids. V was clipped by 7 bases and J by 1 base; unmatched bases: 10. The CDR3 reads CSGAADRGKNTEAFF. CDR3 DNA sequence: TGCAGCGGGGCCGCGGACAGGGGAAAGAACACTGAAGCTTTCTTT.

DNA of the CDR3: TGTGCCAGTAGTATGAATCCAGGTGGGGGGGAGACCCAGTACTTC. As protein: CASSMNPGGGETQYF. This chain joins TRBV19 and TRBJ2-5; TRBD2 is a possible D gene (6 bases). V dropped 3 bases and J dropped 5 bases, with 16 bases sitting between them. Germline values: CDR1 LNHDA, CDR2 SQIVND (reference sequence). The CDR3 is made up of 15 amino acids.

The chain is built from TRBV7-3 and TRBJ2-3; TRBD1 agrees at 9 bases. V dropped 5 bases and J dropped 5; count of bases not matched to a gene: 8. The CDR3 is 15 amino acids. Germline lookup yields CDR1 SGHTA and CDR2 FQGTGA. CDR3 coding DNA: TGTGCCAGCAGCGTCAACAGGGGGCTGGTAGATACGCAGTATTTT. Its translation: CASSVNRGLVDTQYF.

The CDR3 spells CASSLEEGLDTEAFF. CDR3 bases: TGTGCCAGCAGCTTAGAGGAGGGTCTGGACACTGAAGCTTTCTTT. This rearrangement joins TRBV7-9 to TRBJ1-1; D is unresolved. This CDR3 comprises 15 residues. Germline assignment: CDR1 SEHNR and CDR2 FQNEAQ (reference sequence). Trimming removed 1 base at V and 3 bases at J, with 12 bases between.

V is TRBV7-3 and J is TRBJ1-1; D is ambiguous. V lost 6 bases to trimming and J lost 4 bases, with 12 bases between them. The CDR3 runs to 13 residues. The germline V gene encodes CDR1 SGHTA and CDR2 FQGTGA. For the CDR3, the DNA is TGTGCCAGCAGTCCAGGACTTGGCACTGAAGCTTTCTTT. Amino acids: CASSPGLGTEAFF.

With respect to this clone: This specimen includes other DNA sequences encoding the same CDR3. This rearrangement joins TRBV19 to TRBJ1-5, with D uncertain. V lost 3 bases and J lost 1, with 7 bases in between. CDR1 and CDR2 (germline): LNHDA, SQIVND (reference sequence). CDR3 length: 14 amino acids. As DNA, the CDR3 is TGTGCCAGTAGTATGGGGAGGAGCAATCAGCCCCAGCATTTT. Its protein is CASSMGRSNQPQHF.

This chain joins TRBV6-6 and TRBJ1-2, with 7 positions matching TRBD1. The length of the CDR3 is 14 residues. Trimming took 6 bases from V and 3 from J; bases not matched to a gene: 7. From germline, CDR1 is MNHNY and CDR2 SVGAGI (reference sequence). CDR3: CASSRQGQDYGYTF. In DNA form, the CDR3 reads TGTGCCAGCAGCCGACAAGGACAGGACTATGGCTACACCTTC.

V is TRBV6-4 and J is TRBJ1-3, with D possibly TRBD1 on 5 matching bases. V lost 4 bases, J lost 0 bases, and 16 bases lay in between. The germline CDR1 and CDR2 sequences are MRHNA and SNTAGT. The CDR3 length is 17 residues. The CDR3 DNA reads TGTGCCAGCAGTGCCGTGGACAAACCTCTCTCTGGAAACACCATATATTTT. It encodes CASSAVDKPLSGNTIYF.

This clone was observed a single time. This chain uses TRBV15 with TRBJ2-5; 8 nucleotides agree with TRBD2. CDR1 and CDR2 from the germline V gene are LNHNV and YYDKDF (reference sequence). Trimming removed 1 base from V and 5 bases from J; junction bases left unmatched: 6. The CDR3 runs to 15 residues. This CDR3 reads CATSRVTGGGETQYF. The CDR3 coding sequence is TGTGCCACCAGCAGAGTGACCGGGGGGGGCGAGACCCAGTACTTC.